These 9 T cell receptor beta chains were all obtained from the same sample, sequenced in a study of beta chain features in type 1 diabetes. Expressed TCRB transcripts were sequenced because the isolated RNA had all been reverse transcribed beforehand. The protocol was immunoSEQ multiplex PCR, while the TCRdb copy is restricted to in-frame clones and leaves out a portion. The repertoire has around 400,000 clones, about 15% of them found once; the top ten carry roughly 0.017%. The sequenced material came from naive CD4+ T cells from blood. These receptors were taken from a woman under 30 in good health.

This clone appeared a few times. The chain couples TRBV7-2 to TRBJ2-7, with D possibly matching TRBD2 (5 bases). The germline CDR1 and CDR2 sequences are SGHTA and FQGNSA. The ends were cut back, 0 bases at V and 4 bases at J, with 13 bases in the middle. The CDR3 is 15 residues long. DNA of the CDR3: TGTGCCAGCAGCTTAGCGGACTCCGCCCTTTACGAGCAGTACTTC. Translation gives CASSLADSALYEQYF. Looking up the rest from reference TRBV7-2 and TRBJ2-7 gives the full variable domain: GAGVSQSPSNKVTEKGKDVELRCDPISGHTALYWYRQSLGQGLEFLIYFQGNSAPDKSGLPSDRFSAERTGGSVSTLTIQRTQQEDSAVYLCASSLADSALYEQYFGPGTRLTVT.

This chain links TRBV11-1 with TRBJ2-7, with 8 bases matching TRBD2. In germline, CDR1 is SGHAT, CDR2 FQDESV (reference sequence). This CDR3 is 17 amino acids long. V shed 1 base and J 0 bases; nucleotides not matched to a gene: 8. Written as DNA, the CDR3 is TGTGCCAGCAGCTTAGACTTAGCGGGATCCCTCTCCTACGAGCAGTACTTC. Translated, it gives CASSLDLAGSLSYEQYF.

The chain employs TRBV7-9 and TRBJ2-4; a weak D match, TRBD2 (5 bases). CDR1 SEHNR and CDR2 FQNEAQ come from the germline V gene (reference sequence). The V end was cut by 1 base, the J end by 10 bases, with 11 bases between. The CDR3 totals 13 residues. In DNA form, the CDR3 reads TGTGCCAGCAGCTTAGGAGGGCAGCCGATTCAGTACTTC. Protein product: CASSLGGQPIQYF.

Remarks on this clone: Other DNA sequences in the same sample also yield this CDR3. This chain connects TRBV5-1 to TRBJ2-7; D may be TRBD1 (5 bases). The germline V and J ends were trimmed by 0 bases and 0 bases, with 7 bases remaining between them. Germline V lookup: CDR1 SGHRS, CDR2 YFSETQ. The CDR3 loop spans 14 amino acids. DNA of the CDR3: TGCGCCAGCAGCTTGGGCGACAGCTCCTACGAGCAGTACTTC. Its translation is CASSLGDSSYEQYF.

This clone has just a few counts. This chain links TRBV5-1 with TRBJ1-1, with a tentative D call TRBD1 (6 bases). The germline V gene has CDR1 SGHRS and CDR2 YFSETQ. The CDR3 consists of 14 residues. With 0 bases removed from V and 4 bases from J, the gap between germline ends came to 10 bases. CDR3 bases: TGCGCCAGCAGCTTGGCAGGGGCTGGCACTGAAGCTTTCTTT. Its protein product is CASSLAGAGTEAFF.

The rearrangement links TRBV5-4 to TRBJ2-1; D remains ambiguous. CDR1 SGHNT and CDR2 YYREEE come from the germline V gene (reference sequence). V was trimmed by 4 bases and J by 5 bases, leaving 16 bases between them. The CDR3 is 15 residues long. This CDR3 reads CASSRAIPGHNEQFF. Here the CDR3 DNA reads TGTGCCAGCAGCCGCGCCATCCCCGGTCACAATGAGCAGTTCTTC.

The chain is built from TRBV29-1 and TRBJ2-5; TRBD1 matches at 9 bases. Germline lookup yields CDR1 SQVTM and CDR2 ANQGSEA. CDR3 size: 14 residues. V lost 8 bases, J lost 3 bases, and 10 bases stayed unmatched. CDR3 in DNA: TGCAGCTCGAGGGACAGGGCGTTAAAAGAGACCCAGTACTTC. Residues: CSSRDRALKETQYF.

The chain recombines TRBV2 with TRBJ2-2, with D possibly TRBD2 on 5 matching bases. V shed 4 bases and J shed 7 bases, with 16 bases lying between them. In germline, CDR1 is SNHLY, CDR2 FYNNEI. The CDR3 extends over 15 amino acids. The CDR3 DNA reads TGTGCCAGCAGTGTACGCCGGATGGGAGACGGGGAGCTGTTTTTT. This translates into CASSVRRMGDGELFF.

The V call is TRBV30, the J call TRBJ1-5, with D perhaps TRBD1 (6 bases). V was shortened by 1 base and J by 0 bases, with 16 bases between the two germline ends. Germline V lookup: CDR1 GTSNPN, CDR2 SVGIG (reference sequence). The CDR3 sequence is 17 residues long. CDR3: CAWSGAGTRFSNQPQHF. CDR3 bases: TGTGCCTGGAGTGGGGCCGGGACAAGATTTAGCAATCAGCCCCAGCATTTT.